Listed below are T cell receptor beta chains from one sample, sequenced in a study of control samples from healthy donors and cancer patients. Some clones are missing from TCRdb's copy, which holds only in-frame ones; the method was immunoSEQ multiplex PCR. The data contain 100,000 to 150,000 clones, more than 80% of them singletons. Sequencing was done on a sample of blood. These receptors originate from a man aged 50 to 60 in good health. CDR3s include the opening cysteine and the closing phenylalanine or tryptophan. Each record gives: V gene, J gene, CDR3 protein.

>TRBV19|TRBJ1-6
CASKTGTGNSPLHF
>TRBV28|TRBJ1-5
CASRAGGTGYQPQHF
>TRBV2|TRBJ1-1
CASTGGTEAFF
>TRBV27|TRBJ2-2
CASSLRTGNTGELFF
>TRBV6-1|TRBJ1-1
CASSEGGHTEAFF
>TRBV11-1|TRBJ1-6
CASSQRYGTLHF
>TRBV19|TRBJ1-5
CASSTSNQPQHF
>TRBV3-1/TRBV3-2|TRBJ1-4
CASSGQGAREKLFF
>TRBV6-6|TRBJ2-2
CASSLPDWGQGAYTGELFF
>TRBV18|TRBJ1-4
CASSPRRNEKLFF
>TRBV15|TRBJ2-7
CATSRGVGTGTYEQYF
>TRBV18|TRBJ1-4
CASSPPSRGNEKLFF
>TRBV27|TRBJ1-2
CASTPTPNFSLDGYTF
>TRBV7-6|TRBJ2-7
CASSLAAGSSYEQYF
>TRBV19|TRBJ2-7
CASSIAAENSYEQYF
>TRBV3-1/TRBV3-2|TRBJ1-2
CASSQDRGHGYTF
>TRBV19|TRBJ2-5
CASSVGHYQETQYF
>TRBV5-1|TRBJ2-7
CASSLYPGGPVEQYF
>TRBV4-2|TRBJ2-1
CASSLDRDYLYNEQFF
>TRBV19|TRBJ1-5
CASSMESGVGQPQHF
>TRBV7-2|TRBJ2-1
CASSLKWGGATYNEQFF
>TRBV19|TRBJ1-2
CASSTEQGAPGYGYTF
>TRBV19|TRBJ1-2
CASIDGQGYGYTF
>TRBV12-3/TRBV12-4|TRBJ1-1
CASSLQGRTEAFF
>TRBV6-5|TRBJ1-1
CASSYSVRVEAFF
>TRBV4-1|TRBJ1-2
CASSQDSGSNYGYTF
>TRBV5-1|TRBJ2-7
CARPWHGEWLPYEQYF
>TRBV10-3|TRBJ2-3
CAISESVASGGSTDTQYF
>TRBV4-2|TRBJ1-4
CASSRPGQGAPSTNEKLFF
>TRBV4-2|TRBJ1-3
CASSQLTGVSSGNTIYF
>TRBV18|TRBJ1-5
CASSSLPAQFFHF
>TRBV6-2/TRBV6-3|TRBJ2-7
CASSYRGLAGALSYEQYF
>TRBV6-6|TRBJ2-7
CASTFMKSYEQYF
>TRBV5-6|TRBJ1-1
CASSLRVTEAFF
>TRBV30|TRBJ2-3
CAWSKWAGTSTDTQYF
>TRBV3-1/TRBV3-2|TRBJ2-7
CASSQYGDPYEQYF
>TRBV27|TRBJ2-7
CASSIGQRIPYYEQYF